The text below deals with one T cell receptor (beta chain). Original analysis: Scientists estimated how many nucleated cells there were by amplifying reference gene primers. This table comes from immunoSEQ multiplex PCR, and its TCRdb copy is limited to in-frame clones, with some not included. V, J and clone size were drawn from that table, and D and trimming were deduced from the DNA. The sample includes 45,000 to 55,000 clones, under 90% of them seen just once. This sample was included in a study of blood T cell repertoires in COVID-19. Background on the study: PBMCs, B-cell-depleted T cells, or T cells provided the cDNA or gDNA that made up the material.

V lost 3 bases, J lost 4 bases, and 9 bases lay in between. The length of the CDR3 is 12 residues. Germline CDR1 and CDR2: GTSNPN and SVGIG (reference sequence). Source material: peripheral blood. The clonotype comes from a man between 45 and 60 years old with acute or convalescent COVID-19. The V call is TRBV30, the J call TRBJ1-1; tentative D call: TRBD1 (5 bases). CDR3 bases: TGTGCCTGGAGGCCGGGGGGCACTGAAGCTTTCTTT. Its protein product is CAWRPGGTEAFF. The full variable domain, completed using reference TRBV30 and TRBJ1-1, is SQTIHQWPATLVQPVGSPLSLECTVEGTSNPNLYWYRQAAGRGLQLLFYSVGIGQISSEVPQNLSASRPQDRQFILSSKKLLLSDSGFYLCAWRPGGTEAFFGQGTRLTVV.